These 8 T cell receptor beta chains were sequenced from one sample in a study of identical twins (dated by TCRdb to about 2016). Library construction relied on 5' RACE. The data were produced on an Illumina HiSeq 2000. In-frame beta chains were kept once TCRdb had trimmed the public reads at Q25 with fastp and called clones with MiXCR. Each record represents a unique CDR3 protein, reported with the most common genes and DNA among its rows. In all, the sample holds 450,000 or so distinct CDR3 sequences, and over 12% of those were seen once. The ten largest clones represent around 0.48% of the sample. These data were likewise used in another study, on yellow fever vaccine responses in identical twins.

Specimen: CD4+ T cells sorted from blood. These TCRs come from a woman in her late teens or twenties in good health.

The rearrangement links TRBV6-5 to TRBJ2-7; D is possibly TRBD2 (5 bases). The CDR3 is 18 amino acids. In germline, CDR1 is MNHEY, CDR2 SVGAGI. The germline V and J ends were trimmed by 0 bases and 0 bases, with 18 bases remaining between them. As DNA, the CDR3 is TGTGCCAGCAGTTACTCGATGTTTCAGGACTCAAGCTCCTACGAGCAGTACTTC. Residues: CASSYSMFQDSSSYEQYF.

This clonotype has only a few counts. The chain couples TRBV6-1 to TRBJ2-7; unclear D gene. CDR1 is MNHNS, CDR2 SASEGT, per germline. V was trimmed by 8 bases and J by 4 bases, leaving 15 bases between them. This CDR3 is built from 13 residues. For the CDR3, the DNA is TGTGCCAGCTCTCCAGCGCTGATATACGAGCAGTACTTC. Translating gives CASSPALIYEQYF.

A few counts support this clonotype. The CDR3 nucleotides read TGTGCCAGCAGACGGTCAGGGTCCTACAATGAGCAGTTCTTC. Protein product: CASRRSGSYNEQFF. This chain connects TRBV12-3 or TRBV12-4 to TRBJ2-1, with a possible D match to TRBD1 (5 bases). The V and J ends lost 6 bases and 1 base respectively, with 10 bases between them. The CDR3 is 14 amino acids.

V and J are TRBV6-1 and TRBJ2-1, with TRBD1 identical over 7 bases. The germline V gene encodes CDR1 MNHNS and CDR2 SASEGT. This CDR3 comprises 13 residues. V lost 6 bases and J lost 7; bases outside the gene matches: 6. CDR3 sequence (DNA): TGTGCCAGCAGAACGGGACAGCCGAATGAGCAGTTCTTC. Protein sequence: CASRTGQPNEQFF.

The chain uses TRBV6-2 or TRBV6-3 and TRBJ2-3; TRBD2 aligns across 7 bases. V lost 4 bases and J lost 2; bases outside the gene matches: 12. The CDR3 contains 17 residues. Germline lookup yields CDR1 MNHEY and CDR2 SVGEGT. The chain's CDR3 is CASSSLGRQRDTDTQYF. As DNA, the CDR3 is TGTGCCAGCAGTTCCCTGGGGCGCCAGCGGGACACAGATACGCAGTATTTT.

This clonotype was observed a handful of times. This sequence joins TRBV5-6 and TRBJ2-5, with 7 bases aligning to TRBD2. This CDR3 has 14 residues. Germline CDR1 and CDR2: SGHDT and YYEEEE. V shed 4 bases, J shed 1 base, and the junction held 4 bases outside the gene matches. The CDR3 here is CASSLAVSQETQYF. The CDR3 nucleotides read TGTGCCAGCAGCCTAGCGGTGTCCCAAGAGACCCAGTACTTC. The full variable domain, its missing parts supplied by reference TRBV5-6 and TRBJ2-5, is DAGVTQSPTHLIKTRGQQVTLRCSPKSGHDTVSWYQQALGQGPQFIFQYYEEEERQRGNFPDRFSGHQFPNYSSELNVNALLLGDSALYLCASSLAVSQETQYFGPGTRLLVL.

The chain carries TRBV28 and TRBJ2-7; 7 bases agree with TRBD2. CDR3 length equals 14 residues. CDR1 and CDR2 from the germline V gene are MDHEN and SYDVKM. Unmatched junction bases numbered 10, after V lost 6 bases and J lost 5 bases. As DNA, the CDR3 is TGTGCCAGCAGAGATTGGACTAGATCCCACGAGCAGTACTTC. Encoded protein: CASRDWTRSHEQYF.

This clonotype was seen a few times. The genes are TRBV3-1 and TRBJ1-2, with D hard to call. The CDR3 consists of 14 residues. V was pared by 4 bases and J by 2 bases, with 11 bases between. The germline V gene has CDR1 LGHDT and CDR2 YNNKEL (reference sequence). The CDR3 region is CASSRTDGNYGYTF. The DNA of the CDR3 is TGTGCCAGCAGCCGAACGGATGGAAACTATGGCTACACCTTC.